This T cell receptor (beta chain) emerged from a study of blood T cells in healthy people across ages. This clonotype has ten or more counts. No antigen is known for it. Findings of the study overall: TCR beta diversity was tightly associated with the proportion of naive T cells. Age brought a roughly linear fall in TCR beta diversity measured per million T cells. Relative to aged donors, long-lived donors carried more naive CD4+ cells and displayed higher diversity.

Sample-barcoded 5' priming and a J-beta primer mix drove a second PCR of roughly 6 to 12 cycles. TCRdb processed the 5' RACE reads anew with MiXCR; each CDR3 protein has one entry. The repertoire consists of hundreds of thousands of distinct CDR3 sequences, with about 32% occurring once and the leading ten covering approximately 15%. Trimming removed 2 bases from V and 2 bases from J, with 5 bases in between. The CDR3 consists of 13 residues. Germline V gives CDR1 SEHNR, CDR2 FQNEAQ (reference sequence). The J gene is TRBJ2-3, the V gene TRBV7-9, with D unresolved. Sequencing was done on a sample of blood. The TCR sequence derives from an elderly woman in good health. CDR3 sequence: CASSLRITDTQYF. CDR3 nucleotide sequence: TGTGCCAGCAGCTTACGAATCACAGATACGCAGTATTTT. Variable domain in full (rest from reference TRBV7-9 and TRBJ2-3): DTGVSQNPRHKITKRGQNVTFRCDPISEHNRLYWYRQTLGQGPEFLTYFQNEAQLEKSRLLSDRFSAERPKGSFSTLEIQRTEQGDSAMYLCASSLRITDTQYFGPGTRLTVL.